These 2 T cell receptor beta chains originate from one sample sequenced in a study of response to subunit inactivated influenza vaccine. TCRdb independently ran MiXCR on the RT-PCR reads; one entry per CDR3 protein. The table shows 530,000 or so distinct CDR3 sequences, with about an eighth occurring only once. This material consisted of PBMCs from blood, taken on the day of vaccination. All receptors come from a man in his fifties or sixties who received an inactivated influenza vaccine.

This clonotype was counted many times. The rearrangement uses TRBV5-1 and TRBJ2-3, with a possible D match to TRBD2 (6 bases). Trimming shortened V by 7 bases and J by 5 bases, and 14 bases separated the two germline ends. Germline assignment: CDR1 SGHRS and CDR2 YFSETQ. The CDR3 is made up of 13 amino acids. CDR3 residues: CASATMGGDTQYF. Here the CDR3 DNA reads TGCGCCAGCGCGACTATGGGGGGAGATACGCAGTATTTT.

The chain is built from TRBV29-1 and TRBJ2-1; D uncertain. Germline V lookup: CDR1 SQVTM, CDR2 ANQGSEA. The CDR3 totals 14 residues. Between the trimmed V and J ends, which lost 4 bases and 7 bases, there was a span of 17 bases. The CDR3 nucleotides are TGCAGCGTTGTCCGGGCCGCCGAAAGGAATGAGCAGTTCTTC. The encoded protein is CSVVRAAERNEQFF.